Listed here are 11 T cell receptor beta chains from one sample, sequenced in a study of blood T cell repertoires in COVID-19. Assay used: immunoSEQ multiplex PCR; TCRdb lists only in-frame clones, some missing. Of around 130,000 clones listed, roughly four fifths are singletons. Source material: PBMCs or T cells enriched from blood (not recorded which). The origin of the receptors is a woman aged 50 to 65 with acute COVID-19.

The gene calls are TRBV30 and TRBJ1-1; D gene unclear. V lost 0 bases to trimming and J lost 0 bases, with 8 bases between them. Looked up from germline, CDR1 is GTSNPN and CDR2 is SVGIG (reference sequence). The CDR3 contains 14 residues. This CDR3 is CAWSVSFVNTEAFF. The DNA of the CDR3 is TGTGCCTGGAGTGTTAGCTTCGTGAACACTGAAGCTTTCTTT.

V is TRBV30 and J is TRBJ2-5; 9 positions match TRBD2. In germline, CDR1 is GTSNPN, CDR2 SVGIG (reference sequence). The CDR3 sequence is 16 residues long. Losses at the gene ends were 2 bases for V and 5 bases for J; bases not matched to a gene: 12. CDR3 in DNA: TGTGCCTGGAGTCAAACCGGGACTAGCACTCGGGAGACCCAGTACTTC. Encoded protein: CAWSQTGTSTRETQYF.

V and J are TRBV18 and TRBJ2-5; 9 bases are a match to TRBD1. V shed 4 bases, J shed 5 bases, and the junction held 5 bases outside the gene matches. The germline V gene encodes CDR1 KGHSH and CDR2 LQKENI. The CDR3 covers 14 residues. CDR3 in amino acids: CASSQGQGMETQYF. CDR3 nucleotide sequence: TGTGCCAGCTCACAGGGACAGGGAATGGAGACCCAGTACTTC.

The chain combines TRBV5-1 with TRBJ2-3; 9 nucleotides line up with TRBD2. The CDR3 runs 16 residues. Germline loops: CDR1 SGHRS, CDR2 YFSETQ. The V segment lost 4 bases and the J segment 1 base; nucleotides outside the gene matches: 7. This CDR3 reads CASSPGVAGGTDTQYF. The CDR3 region has the DNA TGCGCCAGCAGCCCCGGGGTAGCGGGAGGCACAGATACGCAGTATTTT.

V and J are TRBV2 and TRBJ2-5; D may be TRBD2 (5 bases). CDR3 length: 13 residues. Trimming removed 10 bases at V and 1 base at J, with 13 bases between. Germline assignment: CDR1 SNHLY and CDR2 FYNNEI. In DNA form, the CDR3 reads TGTGCCAACCTTAACCGGGGCCAAGAGACCCAGTACTTC. Translation gives CANLNRGQETQYF.

The V call is TRBV11-3, the J call TRBJ1-2; TRBD1 might be the D (6 bases). V lost 5 bases, J lost 7 bases, and 23 bases lay in between. Per the germline V gene, CDR1 is SGHNT and CDR2 is YENEEA. This CDR3 is 16 amino acids long. CDR3: CASSPNLDRSGGGYTF. For the CDR3, the DNA is TGTGCCAGCAGCCCAAACCTTGACAGGTCCGGCGGTGGCTACACCTTC.

The chain has TRBV6-2 or TRBV6-3 and TRBJ1-1; 9 bases agree with TRBD1. V shed 5 bases, J shed 0 bases, and the junction held 1 base outside the gene matches. The CDR3 extends over 14 amino acids. The V gene's germline CDR1 is MNHEY and CDR2 SVGEGT. The CDR3 loop is CASSRQGVNTEAFF. The CDR3 DNA is TGTGCCAGCAGTCGACAGGGGGTGAACACTGAAGCTTTCTTT.

The gene calls are TRBV4-2 and TRBJ2-6, with TRBD1 as a possible D gene (6 bases). Per germline, CDR1 LGHNA and CDR2 YNFKEQ. Trimming pared 0 bases from V and 2 bases from J, leaving 8 bases between. This CDR3 has 16 residues. CDR3 region: CASSQDGGAGANVLTF. Here the CDR3 DNA reads TGTGCCAGCAGCCAAGATGGGGGCGCTGGGGCCAACGTCCTGACTTTC.

The chain couples TRBV3-1 (or the pseudogene TRBV3-2) to TRBJ1-1; 8 bases map to TRBD1. The CDR3 is 14 amino acids. V trimming: 2 bases; J trimming: 1 base; junction bases outside the gene matches: 0. Germline assignment: CDR1 LGHDT and CDR2 YNNKEL (reference sequence). The CDR3 region is CASSQQGANTEAFF. CDR3 coding DNA: TGTGCCAGCAGCCAACAGGGGGCGAACACTGAAGCTTTCTTT.

This clone was counted a few times. The chain joins TRBV9 to TRBJ2-3; 9 bases fit TRBD2. V was clipped by 0 bases and J by 0 bases; unmatched bases: 8. There are 18 residues in the CDR3. The germline V gene has CDR1 SGDLS and CDR2 YYNGEE. Here the CDR3 reads CASSVEGSGRLSTDTQYF. DNA for the CDR3: TGTGCCAGCAGCGTAGAAGGCAGCGGGAGGCTGAGCACAGATACGCAGTATTTT.

This CDR3 reads CASSSWTTGETQYF. Written as DNA, the CDR3 is TGTGCCAGCAGCTCGTGGACTACGGGAGAGACCCAGTACTTC. This sequence joins TRBV7-2 and TRBJ2-5, with D possibly matching TRBD2 (6 bases). Germline CDR1 is SGHTA and CDR2 is FQGNSA. The CDR3 is made up of 14 amino acids. Trimming pared 4 bases from V and 4 bases from J, leaving 13 bases between.